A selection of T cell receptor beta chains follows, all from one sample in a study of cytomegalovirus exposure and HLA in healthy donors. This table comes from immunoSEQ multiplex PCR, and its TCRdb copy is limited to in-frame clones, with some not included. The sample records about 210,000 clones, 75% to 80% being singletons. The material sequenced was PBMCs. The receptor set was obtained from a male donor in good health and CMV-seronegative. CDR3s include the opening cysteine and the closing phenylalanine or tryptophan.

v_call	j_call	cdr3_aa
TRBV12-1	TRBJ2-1	CASSFEASGGRCSYNEQFF
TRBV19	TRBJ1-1	CASSRTVNTEAFF
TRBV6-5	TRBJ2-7	CASSYSIGAGSYEQYF
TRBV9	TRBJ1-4	CASSVAGFGNEKLFF
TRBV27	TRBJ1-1	CASRTQGLGTEAFF
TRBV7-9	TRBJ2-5	CASSIDRNQETQYF
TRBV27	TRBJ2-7	CASSPSGGASYEQYF
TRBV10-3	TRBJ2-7	CAIWGGSGTYEQYF
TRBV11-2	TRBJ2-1	CASSSRTSGRGLEQFF
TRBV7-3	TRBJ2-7	CASSPVPPQQYF
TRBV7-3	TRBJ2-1	CASSRPGGNEQFF
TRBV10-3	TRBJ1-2	CATLIGAKGYTF
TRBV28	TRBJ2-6	CASLTVYSGANVLTF
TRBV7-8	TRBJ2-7	CASTSYMAFTGGRSYEQYF
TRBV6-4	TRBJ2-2	CASSPTGIEELFF
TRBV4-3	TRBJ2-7	CASSRGVPGGPYEQYF
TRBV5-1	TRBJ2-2	CASSKEAGGLGELFF
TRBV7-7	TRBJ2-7	CASSLLGGEQYF
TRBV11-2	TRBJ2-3	CASSLAGREGRVDTQYF
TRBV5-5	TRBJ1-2	CASRDSGGAVGGYTF
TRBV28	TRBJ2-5	CASRIQQETQYF
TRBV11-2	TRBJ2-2	CASSKRPGELFF
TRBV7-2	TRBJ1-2	CASSLTPWAGLVRGYGYTF
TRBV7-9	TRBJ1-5	CASSLGGIQGEPHF
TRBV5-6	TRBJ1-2	CASSLAARQGIGGYTF
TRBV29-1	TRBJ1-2	CSVPGQGGYGYTF
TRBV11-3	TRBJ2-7	CASSPGGGTGGEQYF
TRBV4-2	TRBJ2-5	CASSQAGTGGKTQYF
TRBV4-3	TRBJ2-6	CASSPRGQGAGANVLTF
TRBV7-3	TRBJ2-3	CASSLQGSTDTQYF
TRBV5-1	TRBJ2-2	CASRVPVAGNTGELFF
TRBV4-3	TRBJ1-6	CASSQETVWSGNSSYNSPLHF
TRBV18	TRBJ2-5	CASSLLAGALSEKETQYF
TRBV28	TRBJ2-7	CASSLVVGTSDSEQYF
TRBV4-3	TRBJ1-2	CASSNRQGIGGGYTF
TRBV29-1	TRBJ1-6	CSVMGTGGDLNSPLHF
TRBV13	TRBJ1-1	CASSLLPGEAFF
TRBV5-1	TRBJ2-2	CASSFRDFNTGELFF